This record covers a single TCR beta chain. What it binds is not known. The sample is drawn from a study of cytotoxic CD8 clonotypes in ibrutinib-treated CLL. Findings and caveats of the study: Progressing and sustained-remission patients had different sampling times. There were few public clonotypes, and on treatment they contracted or stayed stable. Clonality at baseline surpassed age-matched healthy donors and tracked circulating CD8+ T-cell counts.

CDR3 length: 12 amino acids. Trimming took 6 bases from V and 4 from J; bases not matched to a gene: 5. CDR1 is SQVTM, CDR2 ANQGSEA, per germline. This table comes from immunoSEQ multiplex PCR, and its TCRdb copy is limited to in-frame clones, with some not included. Here the sample spans 150,000 or so clones, about 80% being singletons. The V gene is TRBV29-1, the J gene TRBJ1-1; 7 nucleotides align to TRBD1. The receptor was derived from a human donor with chronic lymphocytic leukemia. The material was PBMCs, obtained after 12 months of ibrutinib treatment. The CDR3 DNA is TGCAGCGTAGGGGGCTTGGGCACTGAAGCTTTCTTT. It yields the protein CSVGGLGTEAFF.